This record covers a single T cell receptor beta chain. The authors' processing: By means of reference gene primer amplification, nucleated cell counts were estimated. Clones were read by immunoSEQ multiplex PCR, and TCRdb kept only the in-frame ones, dropping some. V and J calls and clone size are copied from that table; D and trimming were computed from the DNA. The sample yields about 86,000 clones, around 85% seen once. These data are taken from a study of blood T cell repertoires in COVID-19. Study-level background: Specimens from acute and convalescent COVID-19 originated in the United States, Italy and Spain. The cDNA or gDNA used as material had been derived from T cells, B-cell-depleted T cells, or PBMCs.

CDR1 SGDLS and CDR2 YYNGEE come from the germline V gene. The length of the CDR3 is 16 residues. Trimming stripped 4 bases from V and 0 bases from J, with 14 bases between. Sequencing was performed on peripheral blood. This receptor was obtained from a man in his forties or fifties with acute or convalescent COVID-19. The gene calls are TRBV9 and TRBJ2-1, with D uncertain. The CDR3 coding sequence is TGTGCCAGCAGCCCTCCAATCCCCAGCTCCTACAATGAGCAGTTCTTC. It codes for CASSPPIPSSYNEQFF.